This is a list of T cell receptor beta chains from one sample in a study of blood T cell repertoires in COVID-19. Here immunoSEQ multiplex PCR was the method, and the copy in TCRdb shows in-frame clones only, minus some. This sample has about 190,000 clones; approximately 80% occur once, and the top ten carry around 19%. The sequenced sample consisted of peripheral blood. The receptor source for this set is a human donor in a cohort sampled during active COVID-19. CDR3s include the opening cysteine and the closing phenylalanine or tryptophan. The D gene is left open where the match is weak. Size values are once, few and many counts, or a class for expanded clones, and some rows have none.

v_gene: TRBV27
j_gene: TRBJ2-2
abundance: NA
d_gene: NA
CDR3nt: TGTGCCAGCAGTTCCCTCGGGGGTGGGGGGACCGGGGAGCTGTTTTTT
CDR3aa: CASSSLGGGGTGELFF

v_gene: TRBV6-1
j_gene: TRBJ1-1
abundance: few
d_gene: NA
CDR3nt: TGTGCCAGCAGTGAAAGCGTAGTTTTCACTGAAGCTTTCTTT
CDR3aa: CASSESVVFTEAFF

v_gene: TRBV6-5
j_gene: TRBJ1-1
abundance: few
d_gene: NA
CDR3nt: TGTGCCAGCAACGACCTTACAGGGTCTAGCACTGAAGCTTTCTTT
CDR3aa: CASNDLTGSSTEAFF

v_gene: TRBV6-6
j_gene: TRBJ1-6
abundance: many
d_gene: NA
CDR3nt: TGTGCCAGCAGTCCTCCCAATTCACCCCTCCACTTT
CDR3aa: CASSPPNSPLHF

v_gene: TRBV7-2
j_gene: TRBJ2-5
abundance: once
d_gene: NA
CDR3nt: TGTGCCAGCAGCTTCGGGGTTTCGGAGACCCAGTACTTC
CDR3aa: CASSFGVSETQYF

v_gene: TRBV5-1
j_gene: TRBJ2-4
abundance: NA
d_gene: NA
CDR3nt: TGCGCCAGCAGCTTGGGGCTAGCCAAAAACATTCAGTACTTC
CDR3aa: CASSLGLAKNIQYF

v_gene: TRBV5-6
j_gene: TRBJ1-6
abundance: NA
d_gene: TRBD1
CDR3nt: TGTGCCAGCAGCTCGACAGGGGGTTTCCATAATTCACCCCTCCACTTT
CDR3aa: CASSSTGGFHNSPLHF

v_gene: TRBV24-1
j_gene: TRBJ2-1
abundance: NA
d_gene: NA
CDR3nt: TGTGCCACACGGTATCTGTTACCCAATGAGCAGTTCTTC
CDR3aa: CATRYLLPNEQFF

v_gene: TRBV30
j_gene: TRBJ1-5
abundance: NA
d_gene: NA
CDR3nt: TGTGCCTGGAGTCTAATTAATTCGGATCAGCCCCAGCATTTT
CDR3aa: CAWSLINSDQPQHF

v_gene: TRBV18
j_gene: TRBJ1-5
abundance: NA
d_gene: NA
CDR3nt: TGTGCCAGCTCGCTCTCTTACTCCAATCAGCCCCAGCATTTT
CDR3aa: CASSLSYSNQPQHF

v_gene: TRBV18
j_gene: TRBJ2-2
abundance: NA
d_gene: TRBD1
CDR3nt: TGTGCCAGCAGCTCCGGGACAGGGCTAGCCGGGGAGCTGTTTTTT
CDR3aa: CASSSGTGLAGELFF

v_gene: TRBV2
j_gene: TRBJ2-5
abundance: NA
d_gene: NA
CDR3nt: TGTGCCAGCAGTTTCGGAGGGCAAGAGACCCAGTACTTC
CDR3aa: CASSFGGQETQYF

v_gene: TRBV7-9
j_gene: TRBJ2-3
abundance: NA
d_gene: NA
CDR3nt: TGTGCCAGCAGCCCGCTAGAATTCCAGACAGATACGCAGTATTTT
CDR3aa: CASSPLEFQTDTQYF

v_gene: TRBV19
j_gene: TRBJ2-6
abundance: NA
d_gene: NA
CDR3nt: TGTGCCACACAGACAGGCTACTCTGGGGCCAACGTCCTGACTTTC
CDR3aa: CATQTGYSGANVLTF

v_gene: TRBV3-1/TRBV3-2
j_gene: TRBJ1-5
abundance: few
d_gene: NA
CDR3nt: TGTGCCAGCAGCGGAGGCAATCAGCCCCAGCATTTT
CDR3aa: CASSGGNQPQHF